This passage covers 21 T cell receptor beta chains from one sample sequenced in a study of shared clonotypes between healthy human individuals. Profiled with immunoSEQ multiplex PCR; TCRdb holds only in-frame clones, not every one. This repertoire shows millions of clones, 90% to 95% found once; its top ten account for 0.1% to 0.15%. What was sequenced was naive CD4+ T cells sorted from blood. The subset was: CD45RA+ positively selected. These receptors originate from a man between 18 and 35 years old in good health.

The chain joins TRBV13 to TRBJ2-7; D is unclear. CDR1 and CDR2 (germline): PRHDT, FYEKMQ (reference sequence). This CDR3 is built from 13 residues. V was pared by 5 bases and J by 5 bases, with 13 bases between. This CDR3 reads CASSPTPRDEQYF. Here the CDR3 DNA reads TGTGCCAGCAGCCCAACCCCTAGGGACGAGCAGTACTTC.

Remarks on this clone: The same CDR3 is also encoded by other DNA sequences in this sample. The J gene is TRBJ1-2, the V gene TRBV6-1, with D perhaps TRBD1 (5 bases). The CDR3 extends over 14 amino acids. With 6 bases removed from V and 0 bases from J, the gap between germline ends came to 11 bases. CDR1 is MNHNS and CDR2 is SASEGT in the germline V gene. The CDR3 here is CASRQDNANYGYTF. The CDR3, as DNA: TGTGCCAGCAGACAGGACAATGCTAACTATGGCTACACCTTC.

This clone turned up a few times. J is TRBJ2-7 and V is TRBV7-9, with D maybe TRBD2 (5 bases). Germline CDR1 and CDR2: SEHNR and FQNEAQ (reference sequence). The V end lost 3 bases, the J end lost 5 bases, and 5 bases lay between the germline ends. There are 11 residues in the CDR3. CDR3 nucleotides: TGTGCCAGCAGCTTGAGGGACGAGCAGTACTTC. Translating gives CASSLRDEQYF.

On this clone itself: This may stem from a read error, because a much larger clone lies one nucleotide away. In the same sample, other DNA sequences code for this CDR3. This rearrangement joins TRBV5-8 to TRBJ2-7; D remains unclear. This CDR3 is 11 amino acids long. The germline CDR1 and CDR2 sequences are SGHTS and YDEGEE. Trimming removed 2 bases from V and 2 bases from J, with 2 bases in between. The CDR3: CASSLAYEQYF. The CDR3 coding sequence is TGTGCCAGCAGCTTAGCCTACGAGCAGTACTTC. The full variable domain, its missing parts supplied by reference TRBV5-8 and TRBJ2-7, is EAGVTQSPTHLIKTRGQQATLRCSPISGHTSVYWYQQALGLGLQFLLWYDEGEERNRGNFPPRFSGRQFPNYSSELNVNALELEDSALYLCASSLAYEQYFGPGTRLTVT.

DNA of the CDR3: TGTGCCTGGAGTTCGGAGGGACAGGGTATTGAAAAACTGTTTTTT. This gives the protein CAWSSEGQGIEKLFF. This chain connects TRBV30 to TRBJ1-4, with 9 bases aligning to TRBD1. The CDR3 totals 15 residues. The germline CDR1 and CDR2 sequences are GTSNPN and SVGIG (reference sequence). With V trimmed by 2 bases and J by 7 bases, 8 bases remained unmatched.

J is TRBJ1-5 and V is TRBV6-6, with a weak D call TRBD1 (6 bases). This CDR3 region has 14 residues. Germline V gene data show CDR1 as MNHNY and CDR2 as SVGAGI (reference sequence). Trimming took 5 bases from V and 2 from J, leaving 10 bases between them. The CDR3 DNA reads TGTGCCAGCAGTAGGGGGTACGGCAATCAGCCCCAGCATTTT. Translation: CASSRGYGNQPQHF.

Only a few counts were recorded for this clone. V usage is TRBV4-1 and J usage is TRBJ2-3, with D perhaps TRBD2 (6 bases). The germline CDR1 and CDR2 sequences are MGHRA and YSYEKL. Trimming stripped 4 bases from V and 2 bases from J, with 13 bases between. The CDR3 totals 15 residues. The CDR3 protein is CASSPGDGNTDTQYF. CDR3 sequence (DNA): TGCGCCAGCAGCCCGGGGGACGGAAACACAGATACGCAGTATTTT.

Note on this clone: The same CDR3 can be traced to other DNA sequences in this sample. The CDR3 reads CASSQGTYEQYF. The CDR3 DNA sequence: TGCGCCAGCTCACAGGGTACCTACGAGCAGTACTTC. This chain links TRBV5-1 with TRBJ2-7, with D perhaps matching TRBD1 (6 bases). CDR3 length equals 12 residues. CDR1 and CDR2 from the germline V gene are SGHRS and YFSETQ. The V end was cut by 7 bases, the J end by 2 bases, with 10 bases between.

V usage is TRBV4-1 and J usage is TRBJ2-1; perhaps TRBD1 as D (6 bases). Looked up from germline, CDR1 is MGHRA and CDR2 is YSYEKL. There are 15 residues in the CDR3. V was cut by 0 bases and J by 8 bases, with 14 bases left in between. CDR3 in amino acids: CASSQDGQGPDEQFF. Here the CDR3 DNA reads TGCGCCAGCAGCCAAGATGGGCAGGGGCCGGATGAGCAGTTCTTC.

The genes are TRBV28 and TRBJ1-3, with TRBD1 matching 7 bases. The CDR3 is made up of 14 amino acids. Germline V gene sequence: CDR1 MDHEN, CDR2 SYDVKM. Germline trimming cut 8 bases from V and 4 bases from J; bases unmatched to any gene: 8. CDR3 nucleotides: TGTGCCAGCGGTGGGGACAGCTTAGGAAACACCATATATTTT. This codes for CASGGDSLGNTIYF.

The J gene is TRBJ1-1, the V gene TRBV25-1, with 10 nucleotides matching TRBD1. The V gene end was trimmed by 4 bases and the J gene end by 4 bases; junction bases not matched to a gene: 6. Germline loops: CDR1 MGHDK, CDR2 SYGVNS. CDR3 size: 15 residues. The CDR3 here is CASSAAGTGATEAFF. The CDR3 nucleotides are TGTGCCAGCAGTGCCGCCGGGACAGGGGCCACTGAAGCTTTCTTT.

V is TRBV11-2 and J is TRBJ1-1; D gene ambiguous. Per germline, CDR1 SGHAT and CDR2 FQNNGV. The germline V and J ends were trimmed by 4 bases and 5 bases, with 11 bases remaining between them. The CDR3 is 13 residues long. The CDR3 reads CASSYLGGTEAFF. CDR3 DNA sequence: TGTGCCAGCAGCTACCTCGGCGGGACTGAAGCTTTCTTT.

V is TRBV6-5 and J is TRBJ2-4; 7 bases are shared with TRBD2. The V gene's germline CDR1 is MNHEY and CDR2 SVGAGI. CDR3 size: 16 residues. With 1 base clipped from V and 4 bases from J, the junction kept 7 bases outside the gene matches. The DNA for the CDR3 is TGTGCCAGCAGTTACTGGGCTAGCGGAACTAAAAACATTCAGTACTTC. It specifies CASSYWASGTKNIQYF.

V and J are TRBV2 and TRBJ2-3; D is possibly TRBD2 (5 bases). The CDR3 loop spans 14 amino acids. V was shortened by 6 bases and J by 2 bases, with 12 bases between the two germline ends. Looked up from germline, CDR1 is SNHLY and CDR2 is FYNNEI. CDR3 loop: CASSLGGLTDTQYF. DNA of the CDR3: TGTGCCAGCAGCCTCGGAGGCCTCACAGATACGCAGTATTTT.

The J gene is TRBJ1-6, the V gene TRBV4-1; D uncertain. The CDR3 is 13 amino acids. Germline loops: CDR1 MGHRA, CDR2 YSYEKL. V lost 0 bases and J lost 9, with 6 bases in between. The CDR3: CASSQDRPSPLHF. CDR3 bases: TGCGCCAGCAGCCAAGATCGGCCTTCACCCCTCCACTTT.

The chain combines TRBV5-1 with TRBJ1-4, with D possibly TRBD1 on 6 matching bases. Between the trimmed V and J ends, which lost 2 bases and 8 bases, there was a span of 13 bases. Germline CDR1 SGHRS, CDR2 YFSETQ. The CDR3 has 14 residues. This chain's CDR3 is CASSFTGQGEKLFF. DNA for the CDR3: TGCGCCAGCAGCTTTACGGGACAAGGCGAAAAACTGTTTTTT.

The chain carries TRBV10-3 and TRBJ2-3; 9 positions match TRBD2. Germline V gene lookup returns CDR1 ENHRY and CDR2 SYGVKD. After removal of 4 bases from V and 5 bases from J, the junction contained 7 bases not matched to a gene. The CDR3 is 15 amino acids. DNA of the CDR3: TGTGCCATCAGTGGTTGGGCTAGCGGGGAAGATACGCAGTATTTT. Translated: CAISGWASGEDTQYF.

Regarding this clone: Other DNA sequences in the same sample also yield this CDR3. This chain joins TRBV5-1 and TRBJ1-1, with TRBD1 matching over 8 bases. Germline CDR1 is SGHRS and CDR2 is YFSETQ. The CDR3 contains 15 residues. Trimming cost V 0 bases and J 0 bases; bases outside gene matches: 1. CDR3 amino acids: CASSLGDRMNTEAFF. DNA of the CDR3: TGCGCCAGCAGCTTGGGGGACAGGATGAACACTGAAGCTTTCTTT.

This clone came up once. The V call is TRBV6-9, the J call TRBJ2-5, with TRBD1 matching over 10 bases. This CDR3 is built from 14 residues. V shed 7 bases, J shed 5 bases, and the junction held 7 bases outside the gene matches. Germline V gives CDR1 MNHGY, CDR2 SVAAGI. CDR3 nucleotide sequence: TGTGCCAGCACGCGACAGGGGGCAAAGGAGACCCAGTACTTC. This gives the protein CASTRQGAKETQYF.

The V and J genes are TRBV6-1 and TRBJ1-2; D is uncertain. With 1 base removed from V and 0 bases from J, the gap between germline ends came to 12 bases. The V gene's germline CDR1 is MNHNS and CDR2 SASEGT. The CDR3 has 16 amino acids. CDR3 bases: TGTGCCAGCAGTGAAGTCTTGACTGGAGCTAACTATGGCTACACCTTC. Encoded protein: CASSEVLTGANYGYTF.

The rearrangement uses TRBV25-1 and TRBJ1-1, with D perhaps TRBD1 (5 bases). V dropped 8 bases and J dropped 2 bases, with 18 bases sitting between them. Germline V gene data show CDR1 as MGHDK and CDR2 as SYGVNS. The length of the CDR3 is 15 residues. DNA for the CDR3: TGTGCCAGCTCTATCCGGACAAGAGCAAACACTGAAGCTTTCTTT. Translating gives CASSIRTRANTEAFF.